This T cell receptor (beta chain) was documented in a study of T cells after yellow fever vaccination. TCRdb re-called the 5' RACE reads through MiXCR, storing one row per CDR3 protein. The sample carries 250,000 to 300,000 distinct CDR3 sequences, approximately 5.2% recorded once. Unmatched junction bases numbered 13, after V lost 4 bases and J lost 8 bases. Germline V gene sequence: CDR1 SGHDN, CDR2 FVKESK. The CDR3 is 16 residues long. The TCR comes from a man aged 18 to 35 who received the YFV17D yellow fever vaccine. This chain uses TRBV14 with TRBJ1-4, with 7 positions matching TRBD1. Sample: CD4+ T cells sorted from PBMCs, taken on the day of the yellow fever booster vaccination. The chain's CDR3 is CASSRSVNRGGEKLFF. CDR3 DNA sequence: TGTGCCAGCAGCCGAAGCGTGAACAGGGGAGGGGAAAAACTGTTTTTT.